The present entry profiles one TCR beta chain with its context. These data are taken from a study of blood T cell repertoires in COVID-19. The protocol was immunoSEQ multiplex PCR, while the TCRdb copy is restricted to in-frame clones and leaves out a portion. The table lists 150,000 to 200,000 clones, roughly 80% of them singletons. The germline V and J ends were trimmed by 0 bases and 2 bases, with 8 bases remaining between them. The CDR3 runs to 16 residues. Germline V gene lookup returns CDR1 ENHRY and CDR2 SYGVKD. The receptor was isolated from a woman aged 70-85 years with COVID-19, enrolled during active disease. Sequencing was performed on peripheral blood. This sequence joins TRBV10-3 and TRBJ2-6; a weak D match, TRBD1 (5 bases). The CDR3 region has the DNA TGTGCCATCAGTGAGTCGTGGGGCCCTGGGGCCAACGTCCTGACTTTC. Translating it yields CAISESWGPGANVLTF.